This T cell receptor (beta chain) was captured in a study of control samples from healthy donors and cancer patients. Deletions cut 3 bases from V and 1 base from J, with 7 bases between. Looked up from germline, CDR1 is SGHTA and CDR2 is FQGTGA. The CDR3 consists of 13 residues. Sequencing used immunoSEQ multiplex PCR; TCRdb keeps in-frame clones, though not all of them. In the table there are about 410,000 clones, over 75% of which are singletons. Sequencing was done on a sample of PBMCs. The chain uses TRBV7-3 and TRBJ2-7, with unresolved D. This clonotype was sampled from a middle-aged man with head and neck cancer. The CDR3 here is CASSLGPSYEQYF. The CDR3 DNA follows: TGTGCCAGCAGCTTGGGCCCATCCTACGAGCAGTACTTC.